The present T cell receptor beta chain was sequenced within a study of PD-1 blockade in classical Hodgkin lymphoma. Study as a whole: Once every 2 weeks, patients received intravenous nivolumab at 3 mg/kg.

Sequencing used immunoSEQ multiplex PCR; TCRdb keeps in-frame clones, though not all of them. The profile shows under 80,000 clones, about 85% of them singletons. Study-wide results and caveats: It was CD4+ TCR diversity, not CD8+, that rose significantly by C4D1.

The time point is: cycle 4 day 1 (C4D1), after more than five weeks of nivolumab. Each patient relapsed following autologous stem cell transplantation, and prior brentuximab vedotin exposure differed. J was trimmed by 0 bases and V by 0 bases; bases with no gene match: 1. Germline V gene sequence: CDR1 SGHRS, CDR2 YFSETQ. This CDR3 has 15 residues. Regarding this clone: Its antigen remains unidentified.

The receptor's source is a human donor with classical Hodgkin lymphoma. The chain is built from TRBV5-1 and TRBJ2-7; 9 bases match TRBD2. The source was peripheral blood mononuclear cells (PBMCs), collected before the fourth cycle of nivolumab. CDR3 sequence reads: CASSLASGVSYEQYF. The DNA of the CDR3 is TGCGCCAGCAGCTTGGCTAGCGGGGTCTCCTACGAGCAGTACTTC.